These T cell receptor beta chains were read from a single sample in a study of cytomegalovirus exposure and HLA in healthy donors. Libraries were prepared by immunoSEQ multiplex PCR; TCRdb keeps only in-frame clonotypes and omits some of them. The sample lists roughly 220,000 clones, around 83% occurring once. Sequenced sample: PBMCs. The receptors here all came from a middle-aged woman in good health and CMV-seronegative. CDR3s include the opening cysteine and the closing phenylalanine or tryptophan. The D gene is left open where the match is weak. Size tells how often a clone was seen (once, few, many) or the class of an expanded clone, and some rows leave it out.

abundance	d_gene	v_gene	j_gene	CDR3aa	CDR3nt
.	TRBD2	TRBV7-9	TRBJ2-1	CASSLELAGAYNEQFF	TGTGCCAGCAGCTTAGAGCTAGCGGGAGCCTACAATGAGCAGTTCTTC
.	.	TRBV6-5	TRBJ2-7	CASSYGGGVLEQYF	TGTGCCAGCAGTTACGGGGGCGGTGTGCTCGAGCAGTACTTC
.	TRBD1	TRBV10-3	TRBJ2-7	CAISWDSYEQYF	TGTGCCATCAGTTGGGACAGCTACGAGCAGTACTTC
.	.	TRBV5-8	TRBJ1-2	CASSFVQAEGYTF	TGTGCCAGCAGCTTTGTACAGGCGGAGGGCTACACCTTC
.	.	TRBV6-6	TRBJ1-3	CASRGPGNTIYF	TGTGCCAGCAGGGGGCCCGGAAACACCATATATTTT
.	TRBD2	TRBV5-5	TRBJ2-7	CASSYVTSGREQYF	TGTGCCAGCAGCTACGTGACTAGCGGTAGGGAGCAGTACTTC
once	TRBD1	TRBV5-1	TRBJ1-2	CASSPRGIVRYGYTF	TGCGCCAGCAGCCCCAGGGGGATCGTTCGATATGGCTACACCTTC
.	.	TRBV28	TRBJ2-7	CANGGRQVSAYEQYF	TGTGCCAACGGAGGAAGACAGGTATCGGCCTACGAGCAGTACTTC
.	.	TRBV7-9	TRBJ1-5	CASSLDLATGDNQPQHF	TGTGCCAGCAGCTTAGATCTCGCGACGGGAGACAATCAGCCCCAGCATTTT
.	TRBD1	TRBV2	TRBJ2-7	CASSTGAPNEQYF	TGTGCCAGCAGCACAGGGGCCCCCAACGAGCAGTACTTC
once	.	TRBV7-3	TRBJ2-2	CASSPRRGSTGELFF	TGTGCCAGCAGCCCGAGAAGGGGTTCCACCGGGGAGCTGTTTTTT
.	.	TRBV5-4	TRBJ1-2	CASSFDSGGLNYGYTF	TGTGCCAGCAGCTTTGATAGCGGGGGATTAAACTATGGCTACACCTTC
.	TRBD1	TRBV2	TRBJ1-5	CASSEQGDSVQNF	TGTGCCAGCAGTGAACAGGGGGATTCGGTTCAGAATTTT
.	.	TRBV29-1	TRBJ2-1	CSAPSSQGQFF	TGCAGCGCTCCCAGTTCGCAGGGGCAGTTCTTC
.	TRBD2	TRBV19	TRBJ2-1	CASSDLPPGLAGGYSSYNEQFF	TGTGCCAGTAGCGATTTACCCCCGGGACTAGCGGGAGGGTATAGCTCCTACAATGAGCAGTTCTTC
.	.	TRBV2	TRBJ1-2	CASSEARVGPYYGYTF	TGTGCCAGCAGTGAGGCCAGGGTAGGGCCGTACTATGGCTACACCTTC
.	TRBD2	TRBV7-3	TRBJ2-3	CASSFSGSTDTQYF	TGTGCCAGCAGCTTTAGCGGGAGCACAGATACGCAGTATTTT
.	TRBD1	TRBV5-4	TRBJ2-3	CASSLRQGSTDTQYF	TGTGCCAGCAGCCTTAGACAGGGGAGCACAGATACGCAGTATTTT
.	.	TRBV19	TRBJ1-5	CASSEGWQPQHF	TGTGCCAGCAGCGAGGGTTGGCAGCCCCAGCATTTT
.	.	TRBV11-1	TRBJ2-5	CASSLGLTEQETQYF	TGTGCCAGCAGCTTAGGGCTGACAGAACAAGAGACCCAGTACTTC
.	.	TRBV7-9	TRBJ1-4	CASSLSRVTTNEKLFF	TGTGCCAGCAGCTTATCCAGGGTGACAACTAATGAAAAACTGTTTTTT
few	.	TRBV27	TRBJ2-7	CATYASSYEQYF	TGTGCCACCTATGCATCGTCCTACGAGCAGTACTTC
.	.	TRBV14	TRBJ2-2	CASSQDSGNTGELFF	TGTGCCAGCAGCCAAGACTCCGGGAACACCGGGGAGCTGTTTTTT